The clone carrying this T cell receptor beta chain has only one observation. Its antigen is unknown. TCRdb keeps only in-frame clones here, not all; method: immunoSEQ multiplex PCR. The sample shows 2 million to 2.5 million clones, 90% to 95% of them seen only once. These data originate in a study of shared clonotypes between healthy human individuals. Looking at the study overall: The people who gave samples were a couple of women and a few men aged 18 to 49.

After removal of 4 bases from V and 0 bases from J, the junction contained 8 bases not matched to a gene. Germline V lookup: CDR1 MNHEY, CDR2 SMNVEV (reference sequence). CDR3 length: 16 residues. Overall study results and limits: A small donor pool kept down the genetic and exposure-history diversity that was represented.

The sequenced sample was naive CD4+ T cells from PBMCs. The subset denotes: CD45RA+ positively selected. The chain uses TRBV27 and TRBJ2-7; TRBD1 matches at 8 bases. The TCR originated in a man between 18 and 29 years old in good health. Some clones in this sample may be carry-over from other donors' samples. The chain's CDR3 is CASSYNLDRVSYEQYF. The CDR3 DNA reads as TGTGCCAGCAGTTATAATCTGGACAGGGTCTCCTACGAGCAGTACTTC.